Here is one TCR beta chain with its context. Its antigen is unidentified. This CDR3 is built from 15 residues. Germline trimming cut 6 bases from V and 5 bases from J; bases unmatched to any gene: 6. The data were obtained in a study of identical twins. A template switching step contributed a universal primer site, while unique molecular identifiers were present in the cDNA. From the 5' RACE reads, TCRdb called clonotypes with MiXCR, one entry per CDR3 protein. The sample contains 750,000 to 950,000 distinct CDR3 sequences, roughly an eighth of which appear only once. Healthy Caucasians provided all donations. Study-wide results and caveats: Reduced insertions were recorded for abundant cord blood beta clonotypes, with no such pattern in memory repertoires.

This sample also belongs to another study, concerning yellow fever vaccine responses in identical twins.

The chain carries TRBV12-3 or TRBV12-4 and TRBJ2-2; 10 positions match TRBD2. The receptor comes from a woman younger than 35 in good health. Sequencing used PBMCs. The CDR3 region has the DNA TGTGCCAGCAGAACCGGGACTAGCGTGACCGGGGAGCTGTTTTTT. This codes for CASRTGTSVTGELFF.